The rows below give T cell receptor beta chains drawn from one sample of a study of blood T cell repertoires in COVID-19. Method: immunoSEQ multiplex PCR; TCRdb's copy keeps in-frame clones and lacks some. The table includes about 39,000 clones, 65% to 85% detected once. The specimen sequenced was peripheral blood. These receptors originate from a man aged 55 to 70 in a cohort sampled during active COVID-19. Both conserved end residues are part of each CDR3. Each record gives: V gene, CDR3 protein.

>TRBV7-2
CASSLTKFSEQYF
>TRBV3-1/TRBV3-2
CASSQDFRGYEQYF
>TRBV9
CASSAPSGVTYNEQFF
>TRBV18
CASSPGQGARDTQYF
>TRBV4-2
CASSQSQGYGYTF
>TRBV5-1
CASSSRQGRDNEQFF
>TRBV4-2
CASSQAAGGGVNEQFF
>TRBV18
CASSPIDSEDF
>TRBV5-1
CASSLRGSEQYF
>TRBV9
CASSGDGTVQETQYF
>TRBV28
CASSFLAGGVGQYF
>TRBV7-2
CASSQGGAYNEQFF
>TRBV27
CASQLLGAGNYEQYF
>TRBV9
CASSGVHWGNGVAGNQPQHF
>TRBV7-9
CASSLAGQGGGELFF
>TRBV19
CASSRGSGLGTDTQYF
>TRBV24-1
CATSTSGAYEQYF
>TRBV6-1
CASSDGQASNSPLHF
>TRBV7-6
CASSNRQGYRDGYTF
>TRBV27
CASSENYRKINSPLHF
>TRBV28
CASRRTRAGTEAFF
>TRBV28
CASRFGTAYEQYF
>TRBV19
CASSPRDREKLFF
>TRBV5-8
CASSRRGAVGYTF
>TRBV14
CASSSTGPNEKLFF
>TRBV10-3
CAISSGERSNQPQHF
>TRBV4-2
CASTSGLAGSLNTQYF
>TRBV3-1/TRBV3-2
CASSLQENQPQHF
>TRBV11-2
CASSSAYEQYF
>TRBV4-2
CASSRDGAGAPDTQYF
>TRBV5-1
CASSPRAPSGGYEQYF
>TRBV4-2
CASSQDPGSAYEQYF
>TRBV6-5
CASSFYRDSYGYTF
>TRBV30
CAWMLTGRSYEQYF
>TRBV5-1
CASKSSGVGEDIQYF
>TRBV3-1/TRBV3-2
CASSQSRRSYNEQFF
>TRBV7-6
CASSPTPAGGMSTEAFF
>TRBV19
CASSPGLAPYNEQFF
>TRBV11-2
CASSSNEQFF
>TRBV19
CASSLGLQDPQYF
>TRBV14
CASSGLKRGNTGELFF
>TRBV10-3
CAISEELAGVNEQFF
>TRBV10-3
CAISAASGGADTQYF
>TRBV6-5
CATETGGTGTEAFF
>TRBV28
CASTRGLAGGRQFF
>TRBV5-5
CASGSGLKVYEQYF
>TRBV2
CASSDRGASYEQYF
>TRBV10-3
CAISYRVQDNEQFF
>TRBV24-1
CATSDLQGTGELFF
>TRBV15
CATSRDQAEKLFF
>TRBV19
CASSIAGGDSFF
>TRBV6-1
CASSEATGGNEKLFF
>TRBV6-5
CASSYDGGGIQYF
>TRBV24-1
CATSDARGLSGANVLTF
>TRBV29-1
CSVSTTTYGANVLTF